This T cell receptor (beta chain) was sequenced during a study of blood T cell repertoires in COVID-19 (dated by TCRdb to the early 2020s). Background on the whole study: Collaborator samples came from the United States, Italy and Spain and covered acute and convalescent phases of COVID-19. Samples were obtained from the ongoing ImmuneRACE study (first 160 participants) and from 1,254 subjects provided by 6 global collaborators. The repertoires were released in a freely available public database intended as a resource for research on the immune response to SARS-CoV-2. The material from the prospective study consisted of cDNA or gDNA derived from T cells, B-cell-depleted T cells, or PBMCs. Where available, HLA class I and class II types were obtained from metadata supplied by the sample provider rather than from assay-based typing. Deeply sampled blood TCRbeta repertoires from subjects exposed to, actively infected with, or recovered from COVID-19 were included in the dataset. The sample metadata nearly always contained a de-identified subject ID, COVID-19 status, age in years and sex.

TCRbeta CDR3 regions were amplified from genomic DNA by means of the immunoSEQ Assay, a bias-controlled multiplex PCR. Under the source paper's analysis protocol: The number of nucleated cells in each sample was estimated from the amplification of reference gene primers within the assay. To quantify the absolute abundance of each unique TCRbeta CDR3 rearrangement, sequence reads were collapsed and filtered. For each sample, productive Simpson clonality was calculated by taking the square root of Simpson's diversity index across productive rearrangements. TCRdb's version of the immuneACCESS table is confined to in-frame rearrangements and falls short of the full clone set. An unresolved V gene accounts for under half of the shortfall where checked; the remainder is of unknown origin. Clonal size and the V and J genes are those of that table, whereas D and trimming came from the DNA. Recorded for this sample are some 350,000 clones; 87% of them occurred a single time. The top ten clones comprise about 5.2% of the sample.

Participants in the prospective study were aged roughly 18 to 100 years, lived in approximately 26 United States geographic areas, and enrolled through a virtual design. Cohort assignment in the prospective study relied on participant-reported clinical history from a screening survey and a study questionnaire. Recovered participants in ImmuneRACE Cohort 3 were defined by two consecutive negative NP/OP PCR tests, clearance by a healthcare professional, or resolution of symptoms. In the prospective study, mobile phlebotomists collected whole blood, serum and a nasopharyngeal or oropharyngeal swab from each participant. Additional blood draws and questionnaires over an approximately 2-month period could optionally be provided by prospective study participants. Prospective study blood samples were shipped either frozen or at room temperature before DNA extraction. Overall study results and their limits: The quantity of clinical and demographic metadata differed by source and by participant and was supplied without curation.

About this clone itself: Its specific antigen is unknown. The record has no base qualities; no much larger clone is one base away.

CDR3 length: 15 amino acids, cysteine to phenylalanine. The DNA shown is the 45-base CDR3, in frame from base 1. The germline V gene gives CDR1 as MNHEY and CDR2 as SVGAGI. The V and J ends are trimmed by 0 bases and 2 bases, leaving 10 bases between them. The sequence is built from TRBV6-5 and TRBJ1-1; no D segment can be confidently identified. Material for sequencing was PBMCs or T cells enriched from blood (not recorded which). This clonotype was obtained from a woman under 40 who had recovered from COVID-19. The CDR3 is CASSYSGRFNTEAFF. Read as DNA, the sequence is TGTGCCAGCAGTTACTCGGGCAGGTTTAACACTGAAGCTTTCTTT.